The 20 T cell receptor beta chains below were found in one sample sequenced in a study of blood T cells in healthy people across ages. It was with a sample-barcoded 5' primer and a J-beta primer mix that a second PCR of roughly 7 to 12 cycles was run. TCRdb reanalysed the 5' RACE reads using MiXCR and keeps one entry per CDR3 protein. Of 1.5 million to 1.9 million distinct CDR3 sequences detected, less than 45% appear once; the ten largest clones hold 4%. Sequenced: blood. Receptor source: a woman between 18 and 29 years old in good health.

The chain joins TRBV12-3 or TRBV12-4 to TRBJ2-7, with a weak D call TRBD1 (6 bases). The V end lost 5 bases, the J end lost 7 bases, and 18 bases lay between the germline ends. The CDR3 totals 14 residues. The CDR3 sequence is CASSPTGTPEEQYF. The DNA for the CDR3 is TGTGCCAGCAGTCCGACGGGGACACCTGAAGAGCAGTACTTC.

The chain combines TRBV20-1 with TRBJ1-5, with TRBD1 as a possible D gene (5 bases). V gave up 2 bases and J gave up 2 bases, with 13 bases separating them. The CDR3 has 15 amino acids. In germline, CDR1 is DFQATT, CDR2 SNEGSKA (reference sequence). The CDR3 protein is CSARSGEGRNQPQHF. CDR3 nucleotides: TGCAGTGCTAGATCGGGGGAGGGTCGCAATCAGCCCCAGCATTTT.

This clonotype was seen a handful of times. This chain connects TRBV24-1 to TRBJ2-1; no definite D call. The CDR3 is 15 residues long. The germline V gene has CDR1 KGHDR and CDR2 SFDVKD. V was cut by 3 bases and J by 3 bases, with 11 bases left in between. Written as DNA, the CDR3 is TGTGCCACCAGTGATACCGGCAGGATCTACAATGAGCAGTTCTTC. The encoded protein is CATSDTGRIYNEQFF.

The chain has TRBV20-1 and TRBJ2-5; the D is unclear. Looked up from germline, CDR1 is DFQATT and CDR2 is SNEGSKA (reference sequence). There are 13 residues in the CDR3. The V gene lost 8 bases and the J gene lost 5 bases, with 18 bases spanning the gap. The CDR3 sequence is CSLSGRPRETQYF. DNA for the CDR3: TGCAGTTTAAGTGGGCGGCCGAGGGAGACCCAGTACTTC.

This clonotype was recorded once. A single base separates this from a much larger clone, so it may be a read error. The V call is TRBV2, the J call TRBJ1-2; D remains unclear. This CDR3 contains 13 residues. V was clipped by 4 bases and J by 8 bases, with 14 bases between them. In germline, CDR1 is SNHLY, CDR2 FYNNEI. DNA for the CDR3: TGTGCCAGCAGTGGGGCAGGAGTTCGGGGCTACACCTTC. Its translation is CASSGAGVRGYTF.

This chain connects TRBV7-9 to TRBJ2-1; the D is unclear. Trimming took off 1 base at V and 2 bases at J, with 12 bases between the two ends. Looked up from germline, CDR1 is SEHNR and CDR2 is FQNEAQ (reference sequence). CDR3 length equals 16 residues. The CDR3 loop is CASSLGGAPTYNEQFF. For the CDR3, the DNA is TGTGCCAGCAGCTTAGGGGGTGCGCCAACCTACAATGAGCAGTTCTTC.

This rearrangement joins TRBV25-1 to TRBJ2-7; TRBD1 matches 7 bases. Germline CDR1 MGHDK, CDR2 SYGVNS. This CDR3 has 16 residues. Trimming at V came to 1 base and at J to 0 bases, leaving 6 bases not matched to a gene. The CDR3 loop is CASSEFVTGTSYEQYF. The CDR3 nucleotides read TGTGCCAGCAGTGAATTCGTGACAGGGACCTCCTACGAGCAGTACTTC.

The chain uses TRBV5-6 and TRBJ1-1; D uncertain. The germline CDR1 and CDR2 sequences are SGHDT and YYEEEE. Trimming stripped 2 bases from V and 0 bases from J, with 11 bases between. This CDR3 comprises 15 residues. The CDR3 protein is CASSFFRFVNTEAFF. For the CDR3, the DNA is TGTGCCAGCAGCTTTTTCAGGTTCGTGAACACTGAAGCTTTCTTT.

This clonotype turned up a few times. J is TRBJ1-2 and V is TRBV5-6, with D uncertain. Germline V gene data show CDR1 as SGHDT and CDR2 as YYEEEE. The length of the CDR3 is 13 residues. V lost 1 base and J 0 bases, leaving 4 bases between the germline ends. The CDR3 bases are TGTGCCAGCAGCTTGTCCCCTAACTATGGCTACACCTTC. Translating it yields CASSLSPNYGYTF.

The gene calls are TRBV28 and TRBJ2-1; a weak D match, TRBD1 (6 bases). This CDR3 has 12 amino acids. CDR1 is MDHEN, CDR2 SYDVKM, per germline. Trimming took off 8 bases at V and 7 bases at J, with 12 bases between the two ends. The DNA for the CDR3 is TGTGCCAGCCAACCTCAGGGGAATGAGCAGTTCTTC. Translating gives CASQPQGNEQFF.

This clonotype was seen more than once but under ten times. The V and J genes are TRBV7-8 and TRBJ2-4; D is perhaps TRBD1 (6 bases). The J call may be faulty, since TRBJ2-7 better matches the DNA end. The V gene's germline CDR1 is SGHVS and CDR2 FQNEAQ. The CDR3 consists of 15 residues. CDR3 bases: TGTGCCAGCAGCCTTTCGACAGGCGCGAACTACGAGCAGTACTTC. Its protein product is CASSLSTGANYEQYF.

The genes are TRBV5-5 and TRBJ2-1, with 11 bases fitting TRBD2. Germline CDR1 reads SGHKS; CDR2 reads YYEKEE (reference sequence). This CDR3 contains 16 residues. V was clipped by 2 bases and J by 8 bases; unmatched bases: 9. CDR3 amino acids: CASSFVRLAGMDEQFF. The CDR3, as DNA: TGTGCCAGCAGCTTTGTAAGACTAGCGGGAATGGATGAGCAGTTCTTC.

The chain employs TRBV29-1 and TRBJ1-2; D is undetermined. This CDR3 comprises 14 residues. V was clipped by 7 bases and J by 4 bases, with 19 bases between them. CDR1 and CDR2 from the germline V gene are SQVTM and ANQGSEA. In DNA form, the CDR3 reads TGCAGCGACCTTACCTGGGGAGGGAGCTATGGCTACACCTTC. Translating it yields CSDLTWGGSYGYTF.

This chain uses TRBV7-2 with TRBJ1-1; weak D call: TRBD1 (5 bases). Germline V gene lookup returns CDR1 SGHTA and CDR2 FQGNSA. Trimming shortened V by 5 bases and J by 10 bases, and 20 bases separated the two germline ends. The CDR3 has 14 amino acids. CDR3 DNA sequence: TGTGCCAGCAGCCCTCGGTCAGGGTCAGGTACAGCTTTCTTT. Translated: CASSPRSGSGTAFF.

This chain joins TRBV11-2 and TRBJ2-7; TRBD1 might be the D (6 bases). Germline V lookup: CDR1 SGHAT, CDR2 FQNNGV. The CDR3 totals 17 residues. Trimming pared 4 bases from V and 4 bases from J, leaving 23 bases between. DNA for the CDR3: TGTGCCAGCAGCTCAGTCGTCGGGACAAGATCCTCATACGAGCAGTACTTC. Translated, it gives CASSSVVGTRSSYEQYF.

Concerning this clonotype: Since a much larger clone is just one base distant, this may be a read error. The chain couples TRBV6-6 to TRBJ2-5; D is perhaps TRBD1 or TRBD2 (5 bases each). The CDR3 extends over 12 amino acids. CDR1 and CDR2 (germline): MNHNY, SVGAGI (reference sequence). The chain's CDR3 is CASSRLGETRYF. Written as DNA, the CDR3 is TGTGCCAGCAGCCGCCTAGGGGAGACCCGGTACTTC.

This chain links TRBV5-1 with TRBJ1-2, with 7 bases identical to TRBD1. Trimming took 6 bases from V and 5 from J; bases not matched to a gene: 7. The germline V gene has CDR1 SGHRS and CDR2 YFSETQ. This CDR3 is 13 amino acids long. The CDR3 protein is CASKVTGSYGYTF. In DNA, the CDR3 is TGCGCCAGCAAGGTGACAGGGAGTTATGGCTACACCTTC.

This clonotype was seen just once. The chain combines TRBV20-1 with TRBJ2-7, with D perhaps matching TRBD2 (5 bases). The DNA end is a closer match to TRBJ2-4, so the J assignment may be wrong. This CDR3 comprises 14 residues. From germline, CDR1 is DFQATT and CDR2 SNEGSKA (reference sequence). The CDR3 reads CSAPRVGAKNIQYF. CDR3 nucleotides: TGCAGTGCTCCGAGGGTCGGAGCCAAAAACATTCAGTACTTC.

This clonotype was counted only a few times. The rearrangement uses TRBV4-3 and TRBJ1-2; D might be TRBD1 (6 bases). The CDR3 totals 15 residues. Germline V gene sequence: CDR1 LGHNA, CDR2 YSLEER. V lost 2 bases to trimming and J lost 8 bases, with 18 bases between them. In DNA, the CDR3 is TGCGCCAGCAGCCAAACTATCGACAGGCGTGGGGGCTACACCTTC. It yields the protein CASSQTIDRRGGYTF.

Worth noting for this clonotype: This could be a read error, since a much larger clone is one nucleotide away. CDR3 residues: CASRNGALYGYTF. The CDR3 DNA follows: TGTGCCAGCAGGAACGGAGCCCTCTATGGCTACACCTTC. The chain combines TRBV6-1 with TRBJ1-2; D gene ambiguous. There are 13 residues in the CDR3. V was pared by 6 bases and J by 4 bases, with 12 bases between. Germline V gene sequence: CDR1 MNHNS, CDR2 SASEGT.